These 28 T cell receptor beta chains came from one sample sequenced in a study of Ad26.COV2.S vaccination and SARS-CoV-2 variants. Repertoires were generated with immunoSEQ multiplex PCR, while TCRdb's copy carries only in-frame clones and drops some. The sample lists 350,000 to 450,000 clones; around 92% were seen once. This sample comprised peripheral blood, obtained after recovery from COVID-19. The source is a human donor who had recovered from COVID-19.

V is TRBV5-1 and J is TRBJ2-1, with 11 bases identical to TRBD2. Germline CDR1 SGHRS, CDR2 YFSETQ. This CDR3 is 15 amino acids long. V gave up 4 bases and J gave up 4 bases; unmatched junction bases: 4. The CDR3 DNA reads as TGCGCCAGCAGCACAACTAGCGGGGGTTACAATGAGCAGTTCTTC. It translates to CASSTTSGGYNEQFF.

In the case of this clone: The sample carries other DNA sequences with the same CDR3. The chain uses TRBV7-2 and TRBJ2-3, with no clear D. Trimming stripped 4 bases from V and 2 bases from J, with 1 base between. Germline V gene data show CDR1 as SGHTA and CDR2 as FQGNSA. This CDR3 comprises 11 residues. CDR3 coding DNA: TGTGCCAGCAGCTACACAGATACGCAGTATTTT. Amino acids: CASSYTDTQYF. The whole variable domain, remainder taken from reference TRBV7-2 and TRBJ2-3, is GAGVSQSPSNKVTEKGKDVELRCDPISGHTALYWYRQSLGQGLEFLIYFQGNSAPDKSGLPSDRFSAERTGGSVSTLTIQRTQQEDSAVYLCASSYTDTQYFGPGTRLTVL.

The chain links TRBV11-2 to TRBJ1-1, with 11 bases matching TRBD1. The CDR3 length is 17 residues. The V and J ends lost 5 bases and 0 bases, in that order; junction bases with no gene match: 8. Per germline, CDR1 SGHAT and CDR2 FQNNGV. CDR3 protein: CASSPRTGGGLNTEAFF. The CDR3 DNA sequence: TGTGCCAGCAGCCCCCGGACAGGGGGCGGTCTGAACACTGAAGCTTTCTTT. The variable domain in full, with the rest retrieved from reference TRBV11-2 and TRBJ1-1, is EAGVAQSPRYKIIEKRQSVAFWCNPISGHATLYWYQQILGQGPKLLIQFQNNGVVDDSQLPKDRFSAERLKGVDSTLKIQPAKLEDSAVYLCASSPRTGGGLNTEAFFGQGTRLTVV.

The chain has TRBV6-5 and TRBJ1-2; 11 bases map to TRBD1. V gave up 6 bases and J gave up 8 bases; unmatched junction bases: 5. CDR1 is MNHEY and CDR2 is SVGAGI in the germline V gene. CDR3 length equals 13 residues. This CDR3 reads CASRPGQGGGYTF. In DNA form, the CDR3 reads TGTGCCAGCAGACCGGGACAGGGGGGAGGCTACACCTTC.

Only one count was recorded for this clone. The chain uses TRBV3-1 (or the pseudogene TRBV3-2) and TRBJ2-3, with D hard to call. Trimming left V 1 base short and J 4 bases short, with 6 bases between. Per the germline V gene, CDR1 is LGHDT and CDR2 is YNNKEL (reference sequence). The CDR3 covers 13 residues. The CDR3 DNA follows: TGTGCCAGCAGCCAAGGAGTTTCAGATACGCAGTATTTT. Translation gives CASSQGVSDTQYF.

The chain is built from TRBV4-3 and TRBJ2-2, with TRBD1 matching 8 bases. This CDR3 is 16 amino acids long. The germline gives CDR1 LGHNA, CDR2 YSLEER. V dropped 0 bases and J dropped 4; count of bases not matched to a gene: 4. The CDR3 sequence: CASSQDLGQGTGELFF. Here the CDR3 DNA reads TGCGCCAGCAGCCAAGATCTAGGACAGGGCACCGGGGAGCTGTTTTTT.

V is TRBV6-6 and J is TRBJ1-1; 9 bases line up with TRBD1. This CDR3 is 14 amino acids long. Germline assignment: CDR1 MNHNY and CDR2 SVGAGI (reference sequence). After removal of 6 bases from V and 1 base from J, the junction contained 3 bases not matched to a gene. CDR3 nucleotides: TGTGCCAGCAGAACGGGACAGGGGAACACTGAAGCTTTCTTT. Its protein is CASRTGQGNTEAFF.

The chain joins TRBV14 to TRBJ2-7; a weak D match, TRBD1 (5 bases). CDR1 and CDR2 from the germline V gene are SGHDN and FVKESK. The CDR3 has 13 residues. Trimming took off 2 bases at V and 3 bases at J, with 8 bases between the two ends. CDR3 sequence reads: CASSQSRVYEQYF. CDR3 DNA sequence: TGTGCCAGCAGCCAATCCAGGGTCTACGAGCAGTACTTC.

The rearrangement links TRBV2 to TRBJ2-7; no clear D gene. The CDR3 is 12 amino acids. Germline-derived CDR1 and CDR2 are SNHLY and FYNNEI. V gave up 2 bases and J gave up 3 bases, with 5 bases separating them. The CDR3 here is CASSERFYEQYF. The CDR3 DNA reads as TGTGCCAGCAGTGAAAGATTCTACGAGCAGTACTTC.

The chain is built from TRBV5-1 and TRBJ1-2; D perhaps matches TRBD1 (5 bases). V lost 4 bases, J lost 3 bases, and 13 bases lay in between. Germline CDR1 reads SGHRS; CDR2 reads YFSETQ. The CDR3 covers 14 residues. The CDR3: CASSQGRRDYGYTF. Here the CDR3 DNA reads TGCGCCAGCAGCCAGGGCCGCAGAGACTATGGCTACACCTTC.

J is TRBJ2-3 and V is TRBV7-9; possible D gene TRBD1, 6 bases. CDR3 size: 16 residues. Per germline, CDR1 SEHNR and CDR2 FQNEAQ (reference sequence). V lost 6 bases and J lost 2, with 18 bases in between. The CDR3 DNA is TGTGCCAGCAGTCTAACCACAGGGACGCCCACAGATACGCAGTATTTT. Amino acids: CASSLTTGTPTDTQYF.

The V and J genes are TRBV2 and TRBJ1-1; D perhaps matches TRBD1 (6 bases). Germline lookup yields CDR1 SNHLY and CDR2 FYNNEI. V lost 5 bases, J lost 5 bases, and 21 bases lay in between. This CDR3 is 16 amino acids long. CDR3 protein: CASSLPAGGGRTEAFF. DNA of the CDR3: TGTGCCAGCAGTCTCCCTGCCGGGGGGGGGCGGACTGAAGCTTTCTTT.

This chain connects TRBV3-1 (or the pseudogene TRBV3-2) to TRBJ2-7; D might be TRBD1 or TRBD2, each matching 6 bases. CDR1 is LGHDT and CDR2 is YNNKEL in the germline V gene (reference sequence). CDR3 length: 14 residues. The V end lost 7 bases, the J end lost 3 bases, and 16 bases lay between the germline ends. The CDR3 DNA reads TGTGCCAGCACCATGAGTGGAGGGGGCTACGAGCAGTACTTC. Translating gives CASTMSGGGYEQYF.

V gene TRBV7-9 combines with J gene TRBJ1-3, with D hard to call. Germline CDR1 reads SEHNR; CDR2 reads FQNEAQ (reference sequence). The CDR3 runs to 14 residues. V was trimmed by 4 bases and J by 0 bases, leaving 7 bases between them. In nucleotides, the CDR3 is TGTGCCAGCAGCTCACGGGACTCTGGAAACACCATATATTTT. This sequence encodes CASSSRDSGNTIYF. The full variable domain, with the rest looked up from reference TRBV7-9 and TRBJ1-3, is DTGVSQNPRHKITKRGQNVTFRCDPISEHNRLYWYRQTLGQGPEFLTYFQNEAQLEKSRLLSDRFSAERPKGSFSTLEIQRTEQGDSAMYLCASSSRDSGNTIYFGEGSWLTVV.

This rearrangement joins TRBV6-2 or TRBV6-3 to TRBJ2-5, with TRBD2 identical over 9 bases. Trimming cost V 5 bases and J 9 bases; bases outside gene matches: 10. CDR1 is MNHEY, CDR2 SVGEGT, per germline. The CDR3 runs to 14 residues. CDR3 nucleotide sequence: TGTGCCAGCAGTCCCGCGGGGGGGCCCCGAGCCCAGTACTTC. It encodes CASSPAGGPRAQYF.

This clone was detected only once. In DNA, the CDR3 is TGTGCCAGCAGCGTAGGAGGAGGACCCTCTGGGCTCGATGGCTACACCTTC. The encoded protein is CASSVGGGPSGLDGYTF. The chain is built from TRBV9 and TRBJ1-2; D gene unclear. This CDR3 contains 17 residues. Trimming took 0 bases from V and 6 from J, leaving 21 bases between them. Germline V lookup: CDR1 SGDLS, CDR2 YYNGEE.

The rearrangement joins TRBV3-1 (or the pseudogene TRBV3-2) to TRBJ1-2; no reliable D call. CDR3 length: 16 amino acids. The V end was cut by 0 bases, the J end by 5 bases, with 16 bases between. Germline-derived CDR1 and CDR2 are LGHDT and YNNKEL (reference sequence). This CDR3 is CASSQEGGLREYGYTF. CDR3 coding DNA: TGTGCCAGCAGCCAAGAAGGAGGACTTAGAGAATATGGCTACACCTTC.

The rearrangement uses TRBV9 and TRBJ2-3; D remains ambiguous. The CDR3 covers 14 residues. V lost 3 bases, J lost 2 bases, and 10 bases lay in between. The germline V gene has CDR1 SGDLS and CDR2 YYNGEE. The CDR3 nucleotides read TGTGCCAGCAGCGCTTACAGCTCCACAGATACGCAGTATTTT. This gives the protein CASSAYSSTDTQYF.

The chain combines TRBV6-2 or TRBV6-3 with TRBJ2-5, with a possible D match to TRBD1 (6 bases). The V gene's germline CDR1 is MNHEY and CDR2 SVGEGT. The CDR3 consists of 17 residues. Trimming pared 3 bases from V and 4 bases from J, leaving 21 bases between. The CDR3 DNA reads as TGTGCCAGCAGTTATCGAAACAGGGCCCTCAGGACAGAGACCCAGTACTTC. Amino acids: CASSYRNRALRTETQYF.

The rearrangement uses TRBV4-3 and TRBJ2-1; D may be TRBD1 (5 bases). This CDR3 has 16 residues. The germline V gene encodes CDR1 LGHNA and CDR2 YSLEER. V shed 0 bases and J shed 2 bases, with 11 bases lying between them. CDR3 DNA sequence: TGCGCCAGCAGCCAAGAACTCCAGGGCCCCTACAATGAGCAGTTCTTC. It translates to CASSQELQGPYNEQFF.

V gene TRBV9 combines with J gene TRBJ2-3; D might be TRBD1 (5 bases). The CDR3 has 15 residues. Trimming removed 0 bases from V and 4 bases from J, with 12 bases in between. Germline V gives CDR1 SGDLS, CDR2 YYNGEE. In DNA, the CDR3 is TGTGCCAGCAGCGTAGTCGGCAGGGCGGCAGATACGCAGTATTTT. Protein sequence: CASSVVGRAADTQYF. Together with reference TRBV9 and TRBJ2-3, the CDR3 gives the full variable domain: DSGVTQTPKHLITATGQRVTLRCSPRSGDLSVYWYQQSLDQGLQFLIQYYNGEERAKGNILERFSAQQFPDLHSELNLSSLELGDSALYFCASSVVGRAADTQYFGPGTRLTVL.

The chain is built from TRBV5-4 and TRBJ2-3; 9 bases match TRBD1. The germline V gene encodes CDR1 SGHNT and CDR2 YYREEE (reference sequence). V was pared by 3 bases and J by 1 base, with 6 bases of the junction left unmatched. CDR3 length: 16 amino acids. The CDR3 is CASSSKTGGGTDTQYF. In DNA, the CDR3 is TGTGCCAGCAGCTCGAAGACAGGGGGTGGCACAGATACGCAGTATTTT.

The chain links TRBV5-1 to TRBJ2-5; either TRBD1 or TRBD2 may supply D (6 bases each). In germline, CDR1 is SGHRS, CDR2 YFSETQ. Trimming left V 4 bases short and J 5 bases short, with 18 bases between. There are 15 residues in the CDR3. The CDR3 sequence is CASSPGAGGQETQYF. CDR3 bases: TGCGCCAGCAGCCCTGGGGCTGGGGGGCAGGAGACCCAGTACTTC.

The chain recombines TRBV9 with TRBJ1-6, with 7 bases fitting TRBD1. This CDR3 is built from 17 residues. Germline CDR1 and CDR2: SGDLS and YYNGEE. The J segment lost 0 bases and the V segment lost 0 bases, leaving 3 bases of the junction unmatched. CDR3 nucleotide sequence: TGTGCCAGCAGCGTAGAGGGACAGAGCTCCTATAATTCACCCCTCCACTTT. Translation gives CASSVEGQSSYNSPLHF.

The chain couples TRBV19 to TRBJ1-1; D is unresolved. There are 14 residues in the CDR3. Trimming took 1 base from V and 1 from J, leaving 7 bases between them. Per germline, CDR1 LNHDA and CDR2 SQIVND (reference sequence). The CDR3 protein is CASSIVRGNTEAFF. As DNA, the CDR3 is TGTGCCAGTAGTATAGTTCGAGGGAACACTGAAGCTTTCTTT.

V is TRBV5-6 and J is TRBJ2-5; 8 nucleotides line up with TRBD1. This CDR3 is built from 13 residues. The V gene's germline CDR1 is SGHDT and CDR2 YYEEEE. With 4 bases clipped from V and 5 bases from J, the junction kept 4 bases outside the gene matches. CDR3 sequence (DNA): TGTGCCAGCAGCCCCTGGACAGGGGAGACCCAGTACTTC. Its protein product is CASSPWTGETQYF.

In nucleotides, the CDR3 is TGTGCTAGTGGTTTGGCCCGATTCGAGCAGTACTTC. Translation gives CASGLARFEQYF. The chain is built from TRBV12-5 and TRBJ2-7; no clear D gene. The V gene's germline CDR1 is LGHNT and CDR2 FRNRAP. This CDR3 has 12 residues. V shed 1 base and J shed 6 bases, with 7 bases lying between them.

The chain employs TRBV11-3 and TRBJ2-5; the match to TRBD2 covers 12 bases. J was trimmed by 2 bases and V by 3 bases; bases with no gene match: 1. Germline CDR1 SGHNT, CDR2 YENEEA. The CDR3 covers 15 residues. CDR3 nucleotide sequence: TGTGCCAGCAGCTTGGGGACTAGCGGGCAAGAGACCCAGTACTTC. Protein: CASSLGTSGQETQYF.